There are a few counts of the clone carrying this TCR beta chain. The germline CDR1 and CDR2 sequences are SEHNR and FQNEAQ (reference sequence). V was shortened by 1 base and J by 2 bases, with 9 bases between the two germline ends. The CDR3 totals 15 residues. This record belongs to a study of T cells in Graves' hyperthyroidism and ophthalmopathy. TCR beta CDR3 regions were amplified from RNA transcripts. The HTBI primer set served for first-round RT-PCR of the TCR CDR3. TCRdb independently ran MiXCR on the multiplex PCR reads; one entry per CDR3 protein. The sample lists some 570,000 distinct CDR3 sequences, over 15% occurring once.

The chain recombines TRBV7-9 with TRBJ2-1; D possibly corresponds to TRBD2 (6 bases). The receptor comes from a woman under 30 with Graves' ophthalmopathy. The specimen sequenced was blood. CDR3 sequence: CASSLEAGPYNEQFF. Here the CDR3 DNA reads TGTGCCAGCAGCTTAGAAGCGGGCCCCTACAATGAGCAGTTCTTC.